These 10 T cell receptor beta chains share one sample of origin, sequenced in a study of cytomegalovirus exposure and HLA in healthy donors. Primers included in the PCR were 60 Vbeta and 13 Jbeta primers. The assay was immunoSEQ multiplex PCR, and TCRdb's table has in-frame clones only and misses some. The sample yields 75,000 to 100,000 clones, around 73% seen once. Sequenced input: PBMCs. The origin of the receptors is a man aged 35 to 55 in good health and CMV-seronegative.

This clone turned up a few times. At one of its ends the junction is not consistent with the germline gene, which may arise from a read error. This chain links TRBV10-3 with TRBJ2-3; the match to TRBD2 covers 11 bases. This CDR3 has 13 amino acids. Germline V gives CDR1 ENHRY, CDR2 SYGVKD. The CDR3 reads CAISPASGGIRDF. The CDR3 coding sequence is TGTGCCATCAGCCCTGCTAGCGGGGGGATCAGGGATTTT.

Regarding this clone: The sample carries other DNA sequences with the same CDR3. The chain is built from TRBV9 and TRBJ1-1; 9 bases align to TRBD1. From germline, CDR1 is SGDLS and CDR2 YYNGEE. Germline trimming cut 0 bases from V and 5 bases from J; bases unmatched to any gene: 8. The CDR3 has 16 residues. The CDR3 loop reads CASSVAQGQGRTEAFF. CDR3 coding DNA: TGTGCCAGCAGCGTAGCGCAAGGACAGGGGAGAACTGAAGCTTTCTTT.

This clone was picked up one time. The chain has TRBV9 and TRBJ1-1; D unresolved. The CDR3 runs to 14 residues. Trimming pared 0 bases from V and 0 bases from J, leaving 6 bases between. CDR1 and CDR2 from the germline V gene are SGDLS and YYNGEE. This chain's CDR3 is CASSVGPVNTEAFF. The CDR3 bases are TGTGCCAGCAGCGTAGGTCCGGTGAACACTGAAGCTTTCTTT.

The rearrangement joins TRBV14 to TRBJ1-1, with a weak D call TRBD1 (6 bases). V dropped 3 bases and J dropped 0 bases, with 17 bases sitting between them. This CDR3 is 17 amino acids long. Germline assignment: CDR1 SGHDN and CDR2 FVKESK. The CDR3 DNA reads as TGTGCCAGCAGCCAGGTGGGGGACACCAGAATGAACACTGAAGCTTTCTTT. Encoded protein: CASSQVGDTRMNTEAFF.

The chain has TRBV5-1 and TRBJ1-1, with 7 bases identical to TRBD1. Germline CDR1 is SGHRS and CDR2 is YFSETQ. V was clipped by 4 bases and J by 0 bases; unmatched bases: 6. This CDR3 is 15 amino acids long. CDR3 bases: TGCGCCAGCAGCAGGACAGGTTTAATGAACACTGAAGCTTTCTTT. Its protein is CASSRTGLMNTEAFF.

This chain uses TRBV30 with TRBJ1-3; 7 bases map to TRBD1. The CDR3 has 15 amino acids. Germline V gene data show CDR1 as GTSNPN and CDR2 as SVGIG (reference sequence). Germline trimming cut 0 bases from V and 4 bases from J; bases unmatched to any gene: 6. CDR3 nucleotides: TGTGCCTGGAGTGTACGGGGCAGGGGGGGAAACACCATATATTTT. Protein: CAWSVRGRGGNTIYF.

This clone was counted between two and nine times. V and J are TRBV6-5 and TRBJ1-6; 9 bases agree with TRBD1. Trimming at V came to 1 base and at J to 6 bases, leaving 4 bases not matched to a gene. Germline assignment: CDR1 MNHEY and CDR2 SVGAGI. The CDR3 spans 16 residues. The CDR3 sequence is CASSYYGTGFNSPLHF. The CDR3 bases are TGTGCCAGCAGTTACTATGGGACAGGGTTTAATTCACCCCTCCACTTT.

The chain links TRBV2 to TRBJ2-5; 7 bases map to TRBD1. The J call is in doubt because the DNA end fits TRBJ2-7 better. Germline V gives CDR1 SNHLY, CDR2 FYNNEI. CDR3 length equals 15 residues. The CDR3: CASIRQGPLTYEQYF. CDR3 nucleotide sequence: TGTGCCAGCATCAGACAGGGCCCCCTTACTTACGAGCAGTACTTC.

This rearrangement joins TRBV7-3 to TRBJ1-6, with a tentative D call TRBD1 (6 bases). Trimming took 0 bases from V and 7 from J, leaving 10 bases between them. The CDR3 extends over 15 amino acids. Germline CDR1 SGHTA, CDR2 FQGTGA. Here the CDR3 DNA reads TGTGCCAGCAGCTTAACCGTACAGGGCAATTCACCCCTCCACTTT. Its protein product is CASSLTVQGNSPLHF.

The chain employs TRBV2 and TRBJ1-5, with D possibly being TRBD1 (5 bases). Germline V CDR1 and CDR2: SNHLY, FYNNEI. The length of the CDR3 is 15 residues. The V end lost 10 bases, the J end lost 1 base, and 17 bases lay between the germline ends. This CDR3 is CATSPETASNQPQHF. The CDR3 coding sequence is TGTGCCACCAGCCCTGAGACAGCGAGCAATCAGCCCCAGCATTTT.